This T cell receptor beta chain was profiled in a study of CD8 T cells in Susac syndrome (dated by TCRdb to the late 2010s). Regarding the study in general: Repertoire sequencing was used to test whether CD8+ T cell activation and differentiation in Susac syndrome was antigen driven. Clonality of the CD8+ T cell repertoire was compared between around eleven healthy donors, roughly 14 Susac syndrome patients and fewer than 16 multiple sclerosis patients. Overall results and qualifications from the work: The number of individuals in the TCR sequencing and HLA analysis was acknowledged as relatively small.

High-throughput TCR beta sequencing profiled peripheral blood CD8+ and CD4+ T cells from healthy donors, Susac syndrome patients and multiple sclerosis patients. The multiple sclerosis controls were treatment-naive patients whose relapsing-remitting disease, either stable or active, fulfilled the revised McDonald criteria. Bulk CD8+ and CD4+ T cells were purified by magnetic negative isolation, whereas CD8+ TEMRA cells were enriched by FACS. Blood was drawn into EDTA tubes, processed within 24 hours, and PBMCs were isolated by density gradient centrifugation. PBMCs intended for TCR sequencing were frozen in liquid nitrogen and were later thawed in a 37 degrees C water bath. Purity of sorted or isolated CD4+, CD8+ and CD8+ TEMRA cells was at least 90%. As regards this clonotype: Its cognate antigen has yet to be identified. Base qualities are not recorded, but no much larger clone differs from it by a single base.

RNA was extracted with the RNeasy kit and roughly 0.45 to 1 ug was reverse transcribed using random hexamers. The immunoSEQ multiplex PCR assay, covering 54 Vbeta and 13 Jbeta segments, was used to amplify TCR beta CDR3 regions. PCR amplification bias was corrected using a synthetic template baseline for primer optimization and computational correction. The paper's data handling went like this. Reads were annotated to V, D and J genes per IMGT and analyzed with immunoSEQ Analyzer, keeping only productive sequences. Clonality was calculated as one minus the Shannon entropy normalized by log2 of the number of productive unique sequences. For each patient and control, public and private clones were evaluated among the 100 most prevalent clones. Clones were defined as Susac-specific if absent from the healthy and MS cohorts, from around 1,100 published viral clones and from other ImmuneACCESS disease sequences. Clones were called with MiXCR by TCRdb after fastp trimmed the public reads at Q25, and only in-frame beta chains were retained. When rows share a CDR3 protein, they turn into one entry using the most common DNA and genes. The V and J calls shown here were made by TCRdb, not taken from the authors' results. The sample table contains approximately 280,000 distinct CDR3 sequences; only one count was recorded for approximately 85% of them. The ten biggest clones cover approximately 0.12% of the sample.

Germline trimming amounts to 5 bases on V and 5 bases on J, with 4 as the count of junction bases outside the gene matches. CDR3 length: 15 amino acids, cysteine to phenylalanine. The retained sequence is limited to the CDR3, 45 bases, with the frame set at the first base. Reading the germline V gene gives CDR1 MDHEN and CDR2 SYDVKM. The clonotype was recovered from a human donor with multiple sclerosis. Rearrangement joined TRBV28 to TRBJ2-1; 12 central bases correspond to TRBD2. The sample comprised CD8+ T cells from PBMCs. CDR3 sequence: CASSPGLAGHNEQFF. The sequenced DNA: TGTGCCAGCAGTCCCGGACTAGCGGGGCACAATGAGCAGTTCTTC.